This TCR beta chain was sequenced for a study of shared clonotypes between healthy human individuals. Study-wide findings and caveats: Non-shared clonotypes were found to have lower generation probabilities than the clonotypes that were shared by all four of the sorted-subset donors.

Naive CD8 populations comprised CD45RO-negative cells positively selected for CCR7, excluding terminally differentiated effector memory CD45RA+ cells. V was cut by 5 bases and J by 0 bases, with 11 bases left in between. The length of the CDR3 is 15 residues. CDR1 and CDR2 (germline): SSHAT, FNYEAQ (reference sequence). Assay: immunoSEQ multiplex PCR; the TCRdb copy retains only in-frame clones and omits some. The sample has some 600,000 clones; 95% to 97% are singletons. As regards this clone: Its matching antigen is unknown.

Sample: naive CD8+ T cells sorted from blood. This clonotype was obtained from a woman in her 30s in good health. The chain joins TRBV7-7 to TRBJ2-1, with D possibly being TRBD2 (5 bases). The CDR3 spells CASSLSDPSYNEQFF. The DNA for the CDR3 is TGTGCCAGCAGCCTTAGCGACCCCTCCTACAATGAGCAGTTCTTC.